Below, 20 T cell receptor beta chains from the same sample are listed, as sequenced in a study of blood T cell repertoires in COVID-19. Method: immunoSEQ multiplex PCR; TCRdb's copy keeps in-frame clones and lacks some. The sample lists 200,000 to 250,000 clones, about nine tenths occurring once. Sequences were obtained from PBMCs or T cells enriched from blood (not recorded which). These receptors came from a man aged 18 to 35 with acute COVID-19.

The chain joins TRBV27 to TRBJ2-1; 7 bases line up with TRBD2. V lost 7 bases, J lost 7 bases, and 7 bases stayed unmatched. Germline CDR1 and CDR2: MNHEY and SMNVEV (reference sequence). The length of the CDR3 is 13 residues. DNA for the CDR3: TGTGCCAGCACCATATCGGGGGGTAATGAGCAGTTCTTC. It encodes CASTISGGNEQFF.

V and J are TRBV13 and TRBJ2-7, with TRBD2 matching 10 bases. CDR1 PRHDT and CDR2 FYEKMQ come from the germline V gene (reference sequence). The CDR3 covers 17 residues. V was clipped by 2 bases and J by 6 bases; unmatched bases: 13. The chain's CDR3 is CASSLTGIGTSGAEQYF. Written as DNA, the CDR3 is TGTGCCAGCAGCTTAACGGGGATCGGAACTAGCGGGGCCGAGCAGTACTTC.

The chain's CDR3 is CASSPRGPYGYTF. Here the CDR3 DNA reads TGTGCCAGCAGTCCCAGGGGGCCCTATGGCTACACCTTC. The chain couples TRBV28 to TRBJ1-2, with 8 bases fitting TRBD1. This CDR3 region has 13 residues. Germline loops: CDR1 MDHEN, CDR2 SYDVKM. The V gene end was trimmed by 5 bases and the J gene end by 4 bases; junction bases not matched to a gene: 3.

The CDR3 region has the DNA TGTGCCAGCACCCCGGGGGACGTAGGGGCTAACTATGGCTACACCTTC. It translates to CASTPGDVGANYGYTF. The rearrangement joins TRBV28 to TRBJ1-2; D is perhaps TRBD1 (5 bases). The V gene's germline CDR1 is MDHEN and CDR2 SYDVKM. Trimming removed 7 bases at V and 0 bases at J, with 18 bases between. The CDR3 covers 16 residues.

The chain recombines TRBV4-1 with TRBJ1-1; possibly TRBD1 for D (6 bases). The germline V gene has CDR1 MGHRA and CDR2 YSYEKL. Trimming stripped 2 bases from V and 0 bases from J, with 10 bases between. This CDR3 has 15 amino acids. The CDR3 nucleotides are TGCGCCAGCAGCCAACTGACAGGCATGAACACTGAAGCTTTCTTT. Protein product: CASSQLTGMNTEAFF.

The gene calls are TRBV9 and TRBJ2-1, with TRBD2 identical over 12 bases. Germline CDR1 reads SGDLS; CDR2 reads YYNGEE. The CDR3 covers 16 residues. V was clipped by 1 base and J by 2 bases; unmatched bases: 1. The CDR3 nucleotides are TGTGCCAGCAGCGTACTAGCGGGAGGGGCCTACAATGAGCAGTTCTTC. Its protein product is CASSVLAGGAYNEQFF.

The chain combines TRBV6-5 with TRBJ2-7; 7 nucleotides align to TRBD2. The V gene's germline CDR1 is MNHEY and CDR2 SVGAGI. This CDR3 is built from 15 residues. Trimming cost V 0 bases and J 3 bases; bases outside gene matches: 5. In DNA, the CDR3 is TGTGCCAGCAGTTACTCGAGGGGAGGGGACTACGAGCAGTACTTC. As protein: CASSYSRGGDYEQYF.

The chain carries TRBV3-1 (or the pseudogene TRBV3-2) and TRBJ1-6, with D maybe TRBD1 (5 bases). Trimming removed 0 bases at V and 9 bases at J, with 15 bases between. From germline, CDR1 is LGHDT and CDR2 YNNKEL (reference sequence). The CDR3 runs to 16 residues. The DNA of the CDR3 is TGTGCCAGCAGCCAAGATTTGGGGCACCGAGGTTCACCCCTCCACTTT. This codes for CASSQDLGHRGSPLHF.

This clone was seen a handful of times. CDR3 loop: CASSLGPEAGELFF. DNA for the CDR3: TGTGCCAGCAGTTTAGGGCCTGAAGCCGGGGAGCTGTTTTTT. The rearrangement uses TRBV28 and TRBJ2-2, with D unclear. Trimming took off 2 bases at V and 6 bases at J, with 10 bases between the two ends. The germline V gene has CDR1 MDHEN and CDR2 SYDVKM. This CDR3 has 14 residues.

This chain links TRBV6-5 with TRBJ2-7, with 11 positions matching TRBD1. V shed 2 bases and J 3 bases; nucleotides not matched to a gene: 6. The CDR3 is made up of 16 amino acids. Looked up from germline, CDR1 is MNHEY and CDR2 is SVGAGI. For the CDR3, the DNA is TGTGCCAGCAGTTACGCCGGGACAGGGGGGTACTACGAGCAGTACTTC. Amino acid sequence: CASSYAGTGGYYEQYF.

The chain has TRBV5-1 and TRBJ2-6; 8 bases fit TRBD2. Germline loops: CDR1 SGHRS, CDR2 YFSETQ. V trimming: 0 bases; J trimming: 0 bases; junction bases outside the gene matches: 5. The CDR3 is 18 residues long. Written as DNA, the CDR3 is TGCGCCAGCAGCTTGGGTCTAGCGGGTAACTCTGGGGCCAACGTCCTGACTTTC. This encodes CASSLGLAGNSGANVLTF.

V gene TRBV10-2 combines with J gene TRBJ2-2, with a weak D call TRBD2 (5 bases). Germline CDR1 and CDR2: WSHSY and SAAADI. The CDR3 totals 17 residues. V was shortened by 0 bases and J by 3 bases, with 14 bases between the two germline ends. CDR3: CASSESGLWGDTGELFF. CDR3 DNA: TGCGCCAGCAGTGAGTCTGGACTTTGGGGTGACACCGGGGAGCTGTTTTTT.

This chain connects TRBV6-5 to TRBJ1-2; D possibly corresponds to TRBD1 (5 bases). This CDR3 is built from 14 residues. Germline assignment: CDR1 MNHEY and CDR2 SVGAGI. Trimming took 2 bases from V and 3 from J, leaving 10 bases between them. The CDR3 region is CASSYRGLDYGYTF. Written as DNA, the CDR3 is TGTGCCAGCAGTTACAGGGGTTTAGACTATGGCTACACCTTC.

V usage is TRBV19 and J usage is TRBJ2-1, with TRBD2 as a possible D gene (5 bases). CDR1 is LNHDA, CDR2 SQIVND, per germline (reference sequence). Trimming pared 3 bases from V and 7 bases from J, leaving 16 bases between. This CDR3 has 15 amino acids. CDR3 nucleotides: TGTGCCAGTAGTATCCTAGCAGGAGGCCGGAATGAGCAGTTCTTC. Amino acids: CASSILAGGRNEQFF. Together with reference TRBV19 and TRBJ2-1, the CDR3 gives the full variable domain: DGGITQSPKYLFRKEGQNVTLSCEQNLNHDAMYWYRQDPGQGLRLIYYSQIVNDFQKGDIAEGYSVSREKKESFPLTVTSAQKNPTAFYLCASSILAGGRNEQFFGPGTRLTVL.

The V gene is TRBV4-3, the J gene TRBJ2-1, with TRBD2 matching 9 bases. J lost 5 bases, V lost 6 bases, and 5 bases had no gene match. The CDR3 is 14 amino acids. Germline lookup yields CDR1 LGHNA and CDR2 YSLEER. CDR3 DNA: TGCGCCAGCAGGGACTTAGCGGGAGACAATGAGCAGTTCTTC. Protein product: CASRDLAGDNEQFF.

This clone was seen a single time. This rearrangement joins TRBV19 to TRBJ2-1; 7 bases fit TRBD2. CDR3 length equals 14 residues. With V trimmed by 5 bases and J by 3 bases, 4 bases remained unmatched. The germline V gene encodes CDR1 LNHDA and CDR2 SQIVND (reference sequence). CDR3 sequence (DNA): TGTGCCAGTAGTGAAGCTAGCGGCTACAATGAGCAGTTCTTC. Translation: CASSEASGYNEQFF.

The DNA for the CDR3 is TGTGCCAGCAGCTTGGGAGGGCCGTTAAACATTCAGTACTTC. Translating gives CASSLGGPLNIQYF. This chain uses TRBV5-8 with TRBJ2-4; D perhaps matches TRBD2 (5 bases). V shed 0 bases and J shed 6 bases, with 10 bases lying between them. Germline V CDR1 and CDR2: SGHTS, YDEGEE. There are 14 residues in the CDR3.

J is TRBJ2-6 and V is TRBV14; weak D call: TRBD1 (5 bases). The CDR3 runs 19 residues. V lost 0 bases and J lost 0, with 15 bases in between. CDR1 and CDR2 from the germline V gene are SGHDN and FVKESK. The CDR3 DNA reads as TGTGCCAGCAGCCAAGATTTTGGCAGGGTTACCTCTGGGGCCAACGTCCTGACTTTC. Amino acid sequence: CASSQDFGRVTSGANVLTF. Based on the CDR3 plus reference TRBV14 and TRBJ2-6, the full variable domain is EAGVTQFPSHSVIEKGQTVTLRCDPISGHDNLYWYRRVMGKEIKFLLHFVKESKQDESGMPNNRFLAERTGGTYSTLKVQPAELEDSGVYFCASSQDFGRVTSGANVLTFGAGSRLTVL.

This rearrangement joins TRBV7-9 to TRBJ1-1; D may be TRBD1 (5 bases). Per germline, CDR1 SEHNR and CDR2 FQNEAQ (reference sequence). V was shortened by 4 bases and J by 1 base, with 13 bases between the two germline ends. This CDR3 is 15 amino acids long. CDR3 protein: CASSSQGWGNTEAFF. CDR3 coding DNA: TGTGCCAGCAGCTCTCAGGGTTGGGGGAACACTGAAGCTTTCTTT. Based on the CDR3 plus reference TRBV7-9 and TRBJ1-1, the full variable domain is DTGVSQNPRHKITKRGQNVTFRCDPISEHNRLYWYRQTLGQGPEFLTYFQNEAQLEKSRLLSDRFSAERPKGSFSTLEIQRTEQGDSAMYLCASSSQGWGNTEAFFGQGTRLTVV.

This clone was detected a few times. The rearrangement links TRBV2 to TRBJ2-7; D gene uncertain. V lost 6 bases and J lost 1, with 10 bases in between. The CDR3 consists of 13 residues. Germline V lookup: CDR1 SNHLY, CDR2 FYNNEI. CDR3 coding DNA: TGTGCCAGCAGGGATGACATGTCCTACGAGCAGTACTTC. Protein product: CASRDDMSYEQYF.